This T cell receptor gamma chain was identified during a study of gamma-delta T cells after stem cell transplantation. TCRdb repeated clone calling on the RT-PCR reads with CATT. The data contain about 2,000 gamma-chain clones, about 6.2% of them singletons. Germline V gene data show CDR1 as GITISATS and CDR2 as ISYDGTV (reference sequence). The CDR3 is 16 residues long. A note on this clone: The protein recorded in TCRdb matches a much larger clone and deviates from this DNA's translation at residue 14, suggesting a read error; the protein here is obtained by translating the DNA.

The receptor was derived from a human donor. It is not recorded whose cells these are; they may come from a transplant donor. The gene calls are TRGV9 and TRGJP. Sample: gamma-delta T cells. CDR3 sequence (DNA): TGTGCCTTGTGGGAGGTTACTGAGTTGGGCAAAAAAATCAGGGTATTT. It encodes CALWEVTELGKKIRVF.